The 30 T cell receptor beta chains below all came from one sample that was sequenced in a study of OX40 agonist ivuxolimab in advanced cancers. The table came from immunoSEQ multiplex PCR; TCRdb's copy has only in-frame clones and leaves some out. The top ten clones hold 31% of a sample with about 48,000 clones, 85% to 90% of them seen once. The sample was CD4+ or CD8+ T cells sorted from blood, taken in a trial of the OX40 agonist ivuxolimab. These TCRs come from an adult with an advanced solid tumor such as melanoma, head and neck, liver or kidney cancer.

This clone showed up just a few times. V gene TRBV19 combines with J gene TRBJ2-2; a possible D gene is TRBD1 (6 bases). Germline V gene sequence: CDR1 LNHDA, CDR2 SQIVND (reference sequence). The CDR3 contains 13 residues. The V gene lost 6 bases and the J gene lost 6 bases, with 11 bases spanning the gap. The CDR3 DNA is TGTGCCAGTAGCCCTACAGGGTCCGGGGAGCTGTTTTTT. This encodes CASSPTGSGELFF. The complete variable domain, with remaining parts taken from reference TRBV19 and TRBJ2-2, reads DGGITQSPKYLFRKEGQNVTLSCEQNLNHDAMYWYRQDPGQGLRLIYYSQIVNDFQKGDIAEGYSVSREKKESFPLTVTSAQKNPTAFYLCASSPTGSGELFFGEGSRLTVL.

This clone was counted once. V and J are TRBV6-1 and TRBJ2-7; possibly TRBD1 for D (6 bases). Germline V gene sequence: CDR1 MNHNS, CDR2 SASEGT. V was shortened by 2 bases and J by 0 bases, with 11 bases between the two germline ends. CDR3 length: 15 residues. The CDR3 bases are TGTGCCAGCAGTGAAAGGCAGGGGAGCTCCTACGAGCAGTACTTC. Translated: CASSERQGSSYEQYF.

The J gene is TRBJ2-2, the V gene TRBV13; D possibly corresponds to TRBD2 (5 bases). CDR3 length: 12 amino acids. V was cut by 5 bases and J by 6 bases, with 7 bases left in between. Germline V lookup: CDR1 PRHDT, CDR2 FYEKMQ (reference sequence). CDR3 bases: TGTGCCAGCAGCCGGGGTTCCGGGGAGCTGTTTTTT. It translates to CASSRGSGELFF. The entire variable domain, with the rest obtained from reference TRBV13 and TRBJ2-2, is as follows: AAGVIQSPRHLIKEKRETATLKCYPIPRHDTVYWYQQGPGQDPQFLISFYEKMQSDKGSIPDRFSAQQFSDYHSELNMSSLELGDSALYFCASSRGSGELFFGEGSRLTVL.

CDR3 sequence: CASSLGQTIDQETQYF. In nucleotides, the CDR3 is TGTGCCAGTAGTCTAGGACAGACGATTGACCAAGAGACCCAGTACTTC. V is TRBV19 and J is TRBJ2-5, with D possibly matching TRBD1 (6 bases). The CDR3 covers 16 residues. V dropped 5 bases and J dropped 0 bases, with 16 bases sitting between them. Germline assignment: CDR1 LNHDA and CDR2 SQIVND (reference sequence).

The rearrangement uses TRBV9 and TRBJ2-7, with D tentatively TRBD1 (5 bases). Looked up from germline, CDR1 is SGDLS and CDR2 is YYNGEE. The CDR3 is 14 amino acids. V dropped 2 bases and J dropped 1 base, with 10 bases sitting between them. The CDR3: CASSVRGHSYEQYF. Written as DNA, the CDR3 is TGTGCCAGCAGCGTCCGCGGACATTCCTACGAGCAGTACTTC.

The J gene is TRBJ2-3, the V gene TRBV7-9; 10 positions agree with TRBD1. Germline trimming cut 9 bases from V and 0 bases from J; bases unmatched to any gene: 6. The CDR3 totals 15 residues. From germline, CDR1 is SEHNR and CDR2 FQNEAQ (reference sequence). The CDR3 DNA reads TGTGCCAGTGGGGACAGGGGTACTAGCACAGATACGCAGTATTTT. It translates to CASGDRGTSTDTQYF.

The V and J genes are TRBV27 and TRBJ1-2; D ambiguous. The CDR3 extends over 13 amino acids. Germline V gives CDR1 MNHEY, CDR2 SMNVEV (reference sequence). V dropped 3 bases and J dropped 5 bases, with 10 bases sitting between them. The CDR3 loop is CASSFAGAYGYTF. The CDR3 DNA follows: TGTGCCAGCAGTTTTGCGGGAGCATATGGCTACACCTTC.

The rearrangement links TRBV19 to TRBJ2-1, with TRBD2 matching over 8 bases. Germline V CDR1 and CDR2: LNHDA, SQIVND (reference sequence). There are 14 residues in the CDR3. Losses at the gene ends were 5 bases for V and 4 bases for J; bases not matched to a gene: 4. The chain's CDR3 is CASSLTSGYNEQFF. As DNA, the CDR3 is TGTGCCAGTAGTCTTACTAGCGGTTACAATGAGCAGTTCTTC.

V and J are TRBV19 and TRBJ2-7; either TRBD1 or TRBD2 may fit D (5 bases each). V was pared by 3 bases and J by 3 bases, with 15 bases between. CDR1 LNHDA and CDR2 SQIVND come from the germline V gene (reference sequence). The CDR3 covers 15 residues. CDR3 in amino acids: CASSIDSGSYYEQYF. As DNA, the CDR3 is TGTGCCAGTAGTATCGACAGTGGGAGTTACTACGAGCAGTACTTC.

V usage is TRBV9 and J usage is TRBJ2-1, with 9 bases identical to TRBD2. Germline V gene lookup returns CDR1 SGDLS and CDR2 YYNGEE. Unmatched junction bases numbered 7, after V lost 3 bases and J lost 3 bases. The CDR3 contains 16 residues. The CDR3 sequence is CASSDMTSGIYNEQFF. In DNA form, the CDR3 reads TGTGCCAGCAGCGATATGACTAGCGGAATCTACAATGAGCAGTTCTTC. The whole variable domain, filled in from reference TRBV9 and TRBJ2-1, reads DSGVTQTPKHLITATGQRVTLRCSPRSGDLSVYWYQQSLDQGLQFLIQYYNGEERAKGNILERFSAQQFPDLHSELNLSSLELGDSALYFCASSDMTSGIYNEQFFGPGTRLTVL.

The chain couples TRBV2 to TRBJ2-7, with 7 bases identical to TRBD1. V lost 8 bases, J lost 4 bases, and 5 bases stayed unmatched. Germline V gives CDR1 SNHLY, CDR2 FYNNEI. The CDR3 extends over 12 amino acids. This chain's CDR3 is CASWDSGYEQYF. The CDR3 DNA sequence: TGTGCCAGCTGGGACAGTGGATACGAGCAGTACTTC.

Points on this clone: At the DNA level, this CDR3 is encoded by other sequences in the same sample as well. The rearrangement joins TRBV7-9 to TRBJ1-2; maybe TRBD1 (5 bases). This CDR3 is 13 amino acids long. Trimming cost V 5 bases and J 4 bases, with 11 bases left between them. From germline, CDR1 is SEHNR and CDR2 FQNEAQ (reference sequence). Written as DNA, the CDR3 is TGTGCCAGCAGCCCAGGAGGGGTCTATGGCTACACCTTC. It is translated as CASSPGGVYGYTF.

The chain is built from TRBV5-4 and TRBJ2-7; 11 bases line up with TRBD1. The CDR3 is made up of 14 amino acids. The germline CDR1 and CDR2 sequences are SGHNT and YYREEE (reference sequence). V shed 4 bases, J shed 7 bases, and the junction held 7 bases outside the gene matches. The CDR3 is CASSPGQGAGEQYF. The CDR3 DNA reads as TGTGCCAGCAGCCCCGGACAGGGGGCCGGAGAGCAGTACTTC.

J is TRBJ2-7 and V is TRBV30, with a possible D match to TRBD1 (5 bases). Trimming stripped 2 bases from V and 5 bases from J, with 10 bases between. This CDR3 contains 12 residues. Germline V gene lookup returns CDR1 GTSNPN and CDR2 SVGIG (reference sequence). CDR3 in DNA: TGTGCCTGGAGTAGCCCCAGGGACGAGCAGTACTTC. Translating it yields CAWSSPRDEQYF.

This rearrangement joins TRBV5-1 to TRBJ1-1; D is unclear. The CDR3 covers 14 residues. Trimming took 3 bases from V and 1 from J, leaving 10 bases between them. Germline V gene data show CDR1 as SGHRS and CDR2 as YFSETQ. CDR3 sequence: CASSSDGENTEAFF. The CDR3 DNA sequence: TGCGCCAGCAGCTCGGACGGAGAGAACACTGAAGCTTTCTTT.

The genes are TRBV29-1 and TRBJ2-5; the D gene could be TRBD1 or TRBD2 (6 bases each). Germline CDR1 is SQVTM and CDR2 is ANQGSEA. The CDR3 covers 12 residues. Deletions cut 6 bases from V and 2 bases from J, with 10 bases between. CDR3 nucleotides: TGCAGCGTGGGGGGCGTACAAGAGACCCAGTACTTC. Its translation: CSVGGVQETQYF.

CDR3 nucleotides: TGTGCCAGCAGACCAATAATGGACAGGGACGACACCATATATTTT. Protein product: CASRPIMDRDDTIYF. This rearrangement joins TRBV27 to TRBJ1-3, with TRBD1 matching over 8 bases. Germline V gene lookup returns CDR1 MNHEY and CDR2 SMNVEV (reference sequence). The CDR3 covers 15 residues. With V trimmed by 6 bases and J by 8 bases, 12 bases remained unmatched.

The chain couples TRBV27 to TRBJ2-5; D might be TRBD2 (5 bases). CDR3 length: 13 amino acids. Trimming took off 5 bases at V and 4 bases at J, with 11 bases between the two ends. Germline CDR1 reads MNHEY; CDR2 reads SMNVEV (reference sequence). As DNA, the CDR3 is TGTGCCAGCAGTCTACTCGGAGGAGAGACCCAGTACTTC. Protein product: CASSLLGGETQYF.

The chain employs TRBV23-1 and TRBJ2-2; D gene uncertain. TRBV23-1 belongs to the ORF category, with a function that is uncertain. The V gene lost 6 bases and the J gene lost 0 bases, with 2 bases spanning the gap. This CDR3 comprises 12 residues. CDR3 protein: CASRANTGELFF. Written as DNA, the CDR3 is TGCGCCAGCAGGGCGAACACCGGGGAGCTGTTTTTT.

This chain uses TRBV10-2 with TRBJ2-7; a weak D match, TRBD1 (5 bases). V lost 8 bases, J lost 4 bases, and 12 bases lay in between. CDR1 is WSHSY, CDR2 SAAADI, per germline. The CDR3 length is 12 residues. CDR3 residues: CASFDSAYEQYF. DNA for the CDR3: TGCGCCAGCTTTGACAGCGCGTACGAGCAGTACTTC.

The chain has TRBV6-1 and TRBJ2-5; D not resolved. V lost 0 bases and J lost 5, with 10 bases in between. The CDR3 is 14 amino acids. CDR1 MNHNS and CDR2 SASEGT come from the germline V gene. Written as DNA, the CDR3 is TGTGCCAGCAGTGAAGCCTCCGGGCTGGAGACCCAGTACTTC. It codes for CASSEASGLETQYF.

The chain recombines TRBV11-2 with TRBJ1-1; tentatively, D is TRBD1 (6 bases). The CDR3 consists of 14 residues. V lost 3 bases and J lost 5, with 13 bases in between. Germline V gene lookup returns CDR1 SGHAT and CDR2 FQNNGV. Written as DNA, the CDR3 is TGTGCCAGCAGCTTGTCTCAGGGGTATACTGAAGCTTTCTTT. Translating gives CASSLSQGYTEAFF.

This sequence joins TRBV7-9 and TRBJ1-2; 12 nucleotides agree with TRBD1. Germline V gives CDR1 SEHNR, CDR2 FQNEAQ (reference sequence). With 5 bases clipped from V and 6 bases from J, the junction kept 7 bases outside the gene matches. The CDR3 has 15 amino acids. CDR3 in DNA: TGTGCCAGCAGCGGGGACAGGGGGCATTTGCATGGCTACACCTTC. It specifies CASSGDRGHLHGYTF.

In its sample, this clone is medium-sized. The CDR3, as DNA: TGTGCCAGCAGCCTCCAGGAATTTGGGTCAGATACGCAGTATTTT. Translated, it gives CASSLQEFGSDTQYF. V usage is TRBV14 and J usage is TRBJ2-3; D gene ambiguous. Trimming took off 4 bases at V and 4 bases at J, with 15 bases between the two ends. The V gene's germline CDR1 is SGHDN and CDR2 FVKESK. The CDR3 totals 15 residues.

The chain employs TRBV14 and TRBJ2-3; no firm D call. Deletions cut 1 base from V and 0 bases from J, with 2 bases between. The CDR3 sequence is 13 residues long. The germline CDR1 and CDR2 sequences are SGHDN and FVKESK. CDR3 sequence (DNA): TGTGCCAGCAGCCAAGCTAGCACAGATACGCAGTATTTT. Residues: CASSQASTDTQYF.

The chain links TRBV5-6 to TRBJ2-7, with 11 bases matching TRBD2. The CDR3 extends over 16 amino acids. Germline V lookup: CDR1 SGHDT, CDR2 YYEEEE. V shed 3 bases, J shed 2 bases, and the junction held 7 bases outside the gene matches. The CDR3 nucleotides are TGTGCCAGCAGCTATAGTCTGGGACTAGCGGCCTACGAGCAGTACTTC. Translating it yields CASSYSLGLAAYEQYF.

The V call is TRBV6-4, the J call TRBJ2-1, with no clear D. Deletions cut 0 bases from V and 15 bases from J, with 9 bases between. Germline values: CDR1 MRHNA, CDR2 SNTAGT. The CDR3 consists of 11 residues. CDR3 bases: TGTGCCAGCAGTGACTCCCTTCTGTGGTTCTTC. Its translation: CASSDSLLWFF.

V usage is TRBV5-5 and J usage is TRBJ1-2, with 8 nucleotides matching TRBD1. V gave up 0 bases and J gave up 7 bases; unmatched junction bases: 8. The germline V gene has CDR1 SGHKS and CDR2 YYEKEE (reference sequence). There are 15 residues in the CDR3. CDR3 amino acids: CASSLAGQGALGYTF. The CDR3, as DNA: TGTGCCAGCAGCTTGGCCGGGCAGGGGGCGCTTGGCTACACCTTC.

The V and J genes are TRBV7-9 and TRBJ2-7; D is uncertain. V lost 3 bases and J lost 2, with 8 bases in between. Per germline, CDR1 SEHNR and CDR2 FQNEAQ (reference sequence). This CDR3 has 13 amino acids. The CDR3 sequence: CASSLVQAYEQYF. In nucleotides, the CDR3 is TGTGCCAGCAGCTTGGTGCAAGCCTACGAGCAGTACTTC.

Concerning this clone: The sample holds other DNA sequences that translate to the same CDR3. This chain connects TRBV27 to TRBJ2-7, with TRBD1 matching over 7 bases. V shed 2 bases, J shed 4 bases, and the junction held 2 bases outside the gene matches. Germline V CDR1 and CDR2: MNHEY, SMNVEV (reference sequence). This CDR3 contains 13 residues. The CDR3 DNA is TGTGCCAGCAGTTTAGGGACAGCGTACGAGCAGTACTTC. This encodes CASSLGTAYEQYF.